This paragraph covers one T cell receptor beta chain sequence. Its antigen is not yet known. The record has no base qualities; no much larger clone is one base away. The sample is drawn from a study of shared clonotypes between healthy human individuals (dated by TCRdb to 2018 to 2020). Context from the whole study: The cohort comprised a couple of women and a few men aged 18 to 49 years. Per donor, three plates each were used for CD4 naive and CD4 memory, two for CD8 naive, and one for CD8 memory. Each donor's leukapheresis produced roughly between roughly 0.85 and 10 billion PBMCs. To increase sequencing depth and limit assay-specific biases, different laboratories used diverse techniques to prepare libraries and sequence TCR repertoires. To estimate repertoire size and how much clonotype sharing occurs between individuals, the study deeply sequenced the blood TCR repertoires of 4 to 6 healthy adults. General findings and caveats noted by the study authors: Approximately 5% of naive CD4, roughly 3.5% of naive CD8, about 2.1% of memory CD4, and about 0.4% of memory CD8 clonotypes were shared across several donors. Higher generation probabilities were observed for clonotypes shared by all four sorted-subset donors than for non-shared clonotypes. Incomplete sequencing was indicated by rarefaction of sorted-subset datasets, despite the large sequencing depth. Based on pairwise subsampling, the degree of clonotype sharing among donors was expected to be affected by sequencing depth. Larger estimated clonotype richness was generally found for naive subsets than for memory subsets. The genetic and exposure-history diversity represented was limited by the small number of donors. Sampling was restricted to blood, and TCR repertoires in tissues likely differ from the TCR repertoires found in blood.

The donors were healthy, HIV-negative adults with no recently reported acute infections or vaccinations. Only Caucasian adults living in Nashville, Tennessee, USA were represented among the donors. CD4+ T cells were enriched by magnetic negative selection, after which naive cells were positively selected on CD45RA and the negative fraction was taken as the memory subset. After blood collection by leukapheresis, PBMCs were isolated using Ficoll-Histopaque density gradient centrifugation and then cryopreserved in the vapor phase of liquid nitrogen. Purity and quantity of every magnetically sorted T cell population were checked by analytical flow cytometry. From each sorted fraction, genomic DNA was isolated and quantified by UV absorbance on a Nanodrop 2000c. Here V drops 2 bases and J drops 2 bases, and the junction holds 6 bases not matched to any gene. The CDR3 sequence holds 17 residues, the cysteine and phenylalanine included. The read is trimmed to its CDR3 DNA, 51 bases read in frame from base 1. CDR1 and CDR2 (SGHRS, YFSETQ) derive from the germline V gene.

Using the deep immunoSEQ assay, TCR CDR3 regions were amplified from genomic DNA by multiplex PCR. Extracted genomic DNA from each cell subset was distributed evenly across all wells of several immunoSEQ 96-well plates, and each plate was treated as a replicate. For sorted subsets, about 220 ng of genomic DNA, equivalent to some 30,000 T cell genomes, went into each replicate PCR. Purified libraries were quantified with a Qubit 3.0 fluorometer, sized on a Bioanalyzer 2100, and re-quantified with the KAPA Library Quantification kit. Every immunoSEQ 96-well plate was sequenced on a separate single-read 150-cycle Illumina NextSeq 550 flow cell. Processing in the source paper ran as follows. Because only junctional sequences without quality scores were contained in the immunoSEQ output, filtering matching that applied to full-length reads could not be performed. To assign V/J genes and CDR3, sequences were annotated against IMGT germline references using PyIR, a Python wrapper for IgBLAST v1.9. Reads with weak V/J assignments (E-value above 1e-6), missing CDR3, stop codons, out-of-frame junctions, or ambiguous translated residues were removed. A V3J clonotype was defined by an identical inferred V gene, J gene, and CDR3 amino acid sequence. Percentage overlap between repertoires was computed as shared unique clonotypes divided by the size of the smaller repertoire. Repertoire richness was assessed with RTK rarefaction, the Chao1 estimator, and Recon v2.1 estimates of unobserved clonotypes. Generation probabilities were computed with OLGA for all TCRbeta clonotypes obtained by the gDNA method from a few donors. As stored in TCRdb, this immuneACCESS dataset retains in-frame rearrangements with V and J assigned. A fraction of the clones does not appear; measured against another copy, unresolved V genes explain less than half of the discrepancy, and the remainder lacks a known reason. V and J calls and clone size follow that table, whereas D and trimming were derived from the DNA. The sample table lists roughly 2 million clones, more than 90% of them with a count of one. 0.13% of the sample is taken by the ten largest.

The clonotype originates from a man aged 18 to 35 in good health. This chain joins TRBV5-1 to TRBJ2-6; 8 central bases correspond to TRBD1. Sequencing was carried out using naive CD4+ T cells sorted from blood. What the cell subset or site label conveys for this sample: CD45RA+ positively selected. The CDR3 reads CASSLGTGLAGANVLTF. The DNA sequence is given as TGCGCCAGCAGCTTAGGGACAGGCTTAGCTGGGGCCAACGTCCTGACTTTC.